This passage covers 10 T cell receptor beta chains from one sample sequenced in a study of patients and donors after allogeneic stem cell transplantation. TCRdb fed the RT-PCR reads into MiXCR, producing one record per CDR3 protein. The data show over a thousand distinct CDR3 sequences, with nearly 5.5% seen just once and approximately 30% held by the top ten. Sequencing input: blood, either unsorted or a sorted T cell fraction (not recorded which). These TCRs come from a human donor who was either an allogeneic HSCT recipient or a stem cell or donor lymphocyte infusion donor (not recorded which). It is not recorded whose cells these are; they may come from a transplant donor.

This clonotype is classed as medium-sized. The rearrangement uses TRBV6-5 and TRBJ2-1; TRBD2 matches 7 bases. This CDR3 contains 15 residues. Looked up from germline, CDR1 is MNHEY and CDR2 is SVGAGI. V was clipped by 0 bases and J by 9 bases; unmatched bases: 8. The CDR3 loop reads CASSYSGGGRSEQFF. CDR3 DNA sequence: TGTGCCAGCAGTTACTCGGGCGGCGGGAGAAGTGAGCAGTTCTTC.

This clonotype is judged large. V gene TRBV3-1 combines with J gene TRBJ2-7; D is undetermined. CDR1 and CDR2 from the germline V gene are LGHDT and YNNKEL (reference sequence). The CDR3 is 11 amino acids. V lost 1 base to trimming and J lost 6 bases, with 4 bases between them. CDR3 sequence (DNA): TGTGCCAGCAGCCAAGTGAGCGAGCAGTACTTC. Encoded protein: CASSQVSEQYF.

The gene calls are TRBV6-5 and TRBJ2-1; D remains unclear. Germline lookup yields CDR1 MNHEY and CDR2 SVGAGI. The CDR3 is made up of 14 amino acids. With 0 bases removed from V and 7 bases from J, the gap between germline ends came to 10 bases. CDR3 amino acids: CASSYSEMGNEQFF. The CDR3, as DNA: TGTGCCAGCAGTTACTCGGAGATGGGGAATGAGCAGTTCTTC.

By proportion, this clonotype is large (0.1 to 1%). This chain connects TRBV18 to TRBJ1-1; no definite D call. Germline V gives CDR1 KGHSH, CDR2 LQKENI. This CDR3 has 12 amino acids. V lost 3 bases and J 5 bases, leaving 7 bases between the germline ends. CDR3: CASSPLGTEAFF. The CDR3 DNA reads TGTGCCAGCTCACCGTTGGGTACTGAAGCTTTCTTT.

By sample fraction, this clonotype is medium-sized. The junction and the germline gene differ at one end; a read error may be behind it. The DNA of the CDR3 is TGTGCTAGCAGCCCAACCGGGACTACCGATACCGGGGAGCTGTTTTTT. It specifies CASSPTGTTDTGELFF. V gene TRBV7-7 combines with J gene TRBJ2-2; 7 nucleotides match TRBD2. CDR1 SSHAT and CDR2 FNYEAQ come from the germline V gene (reference sequence). CDR3 length: 16 residues. The variable domain in full, with the rest retrieved from reference TRBV7-7 and TRBJ2-2, is GAGVSQSPRYKVTKRGQDVTLRCDPISSHATLYWYQQALGQGPEFLTYFNYEAQPDKSGLPSDRFSAERPEGSISTLTIQRTEQRDSAMYRCASSPTGTTDTGELFFGEGSRLTVL.

This clonotype is medium-sized by share. The chain is built from TRBV7-2 and TRBJ2-5; 7 bases are a match to TRBD2. The CDR3 has 13 amino acids. In germline, CDR1 is SGHTA, CDR2 FQGNSA. Unmatched junction bases numbered 1, after V lost 3 bases and J lost 3 bases. The DNA for the CDR3 is TGTGCCAGCAGCTTTGCGGGAGAAGAGACCCAGTACTTC. This sequence encodes CASSFAGEETQYF. Full variable domain (missing parts from reference TRBV7-2 and TRBJ2-5): GAGVSQSPSNKVTEKGKDVELRCDPISGHTALYWYRQSLGQGLEFLIYFQGNSAPDKSGLPSDRFSAERTGGSVSTLTIQRTQQEDSAVYLCASSFAGEETQYFGPGTRLLVL.

This clonotype qualifies as medium-sized. The chain couples TRBV4-3 to TRBJ2-3; D remains unclear. Per germline, CDR1 LGHNA and CDR2 YSLEER. V lost 0 bases and J 4 bases, leaving 11 bases between the germline ends. The CDR3 has 15 amino acids. CDR3 bases: TGCGCCAGCAGCCAAGAGGGAAACAGCGCAGATACGCAGTATTTT. This sequence encodes CASSQEGNSADTQYF.

This chain uses TRBV20-1 with TRBJ1-5; 7 bases are a match to TRBD1. The CDR3 length is 12 residues. Per the germline V gene, CDR1 is DFQATT and CDR2 is SNEGSKA (reference sequence). With 4 bases clipped from V and 5 bases from J, the junction kept 2 bases outside the gene matches. The CDR3 sequence is CSATDRDQPQHF. Written as DNA, the CDR3 is TGCAGTGCTACCGACAGGGATCAGCCCCAGCATTTT.

In this sample, this clonotype is medium-sized. The chain links TRBV5-1 to TRBJ2-5, with TRBD1 matching 7 bases. Germline V gives CDR1 SGHRS, CDR2 YFSETQ. The CDR3 loop spans 14 amino acids. V was clipped by 3 bases and J by 1 base; unmatched bases: 3. The CDR3: CASSSQGVQETQYF. CDR3 nucleotides: TGCGCCAGCAGCTCCCAGGGGGTCCAAGAGACCCAGTACTTC.

This clonotype is labeled as large (0.1 to 1%). The rearrangement links TRBV14 to TRBJ2-5; D unresolved. The CDR3 runs 11 residues. Trimming stripped 0 bases from V and 6 bases from J, with 2 bases between. In germline, CDR1 is SGHDN, CDR2 FVKESK. CDR3 nucleotides: TGTGCCAGCAGCCAAGATCAGACCCAGTACTTC. It encodes CASSQDQTQYF. Together with reference TRBV14 and TRBJ2-5, the CDR3 gives the full variable domain: EAGVTQFPSHSVIEKGQTVTLRCDPISGHDNLYWYRRVMGKEIKFLLHFVKESKQDESGMPNNRFLAERTGGTYSTLKVQPAELEDSGVYFCASSQDQTQYFGPGTRLLVL.